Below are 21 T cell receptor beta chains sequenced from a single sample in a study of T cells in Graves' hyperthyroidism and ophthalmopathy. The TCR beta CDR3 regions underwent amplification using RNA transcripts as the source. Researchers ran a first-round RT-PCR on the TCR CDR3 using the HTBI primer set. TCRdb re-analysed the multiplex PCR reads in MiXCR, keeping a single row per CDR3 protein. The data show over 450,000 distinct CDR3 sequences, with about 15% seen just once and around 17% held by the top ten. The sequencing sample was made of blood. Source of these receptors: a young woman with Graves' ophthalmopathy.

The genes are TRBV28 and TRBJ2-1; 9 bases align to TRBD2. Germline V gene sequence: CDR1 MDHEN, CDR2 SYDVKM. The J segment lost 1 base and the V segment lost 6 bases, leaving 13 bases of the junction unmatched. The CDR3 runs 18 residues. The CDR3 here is CASSSTGRGGRSYNEQFF. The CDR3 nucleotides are TGTGCCAGCAGCTCCACAGGGCGGGGGGGCCGGTCCTACAATGAGCAGTTCTTC.

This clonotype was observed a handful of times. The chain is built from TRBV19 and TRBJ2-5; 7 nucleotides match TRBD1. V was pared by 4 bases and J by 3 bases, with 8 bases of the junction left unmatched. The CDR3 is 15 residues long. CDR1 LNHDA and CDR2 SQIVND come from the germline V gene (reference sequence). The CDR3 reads CASSNTGTAEETQYF. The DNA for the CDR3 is TGTGCCAGTAGTAACACCGGGACAGCGGAAGAGACCCAGTACTTC.

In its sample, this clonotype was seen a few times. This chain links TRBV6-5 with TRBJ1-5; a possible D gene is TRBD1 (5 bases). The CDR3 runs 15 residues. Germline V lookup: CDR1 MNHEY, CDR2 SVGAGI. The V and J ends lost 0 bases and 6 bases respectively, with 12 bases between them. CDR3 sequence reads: CASSYSRGDAQPQHF. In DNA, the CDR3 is TGTGCCAGCAGTTACTCGCGGGGGGACGCTCAGCCCCAGCATTTT.

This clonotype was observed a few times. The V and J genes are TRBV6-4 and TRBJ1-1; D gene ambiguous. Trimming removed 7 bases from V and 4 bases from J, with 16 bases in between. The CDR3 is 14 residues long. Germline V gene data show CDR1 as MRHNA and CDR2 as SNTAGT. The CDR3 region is CASTRDSGGTEAFF. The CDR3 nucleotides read TGTGCCAGCACCAGAGACTCGGGTGGCACTGAAGCTTTCTTT.

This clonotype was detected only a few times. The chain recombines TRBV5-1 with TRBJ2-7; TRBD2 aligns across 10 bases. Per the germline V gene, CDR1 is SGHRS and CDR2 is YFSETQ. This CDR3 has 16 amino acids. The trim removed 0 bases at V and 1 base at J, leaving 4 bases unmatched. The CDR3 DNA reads TGCGCCAGCAGCTTGGATCTAGCGGGGGTGTCCTACGAGCAGTACTTC. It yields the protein CASSLDLAGVSYEQYF.

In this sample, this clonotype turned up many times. The CDR3 protein is CASRTRQGGVNQPQHF. The CDR3 region has the DNA TGTGCCAGCAGGACAAGACAGGGTGGCGTCAATCAGCCCCAGCATTTT. The chain combines TRBV6-2 or TRBV6-3 with TRBJ1-5, with 7 bases lining up with TRBD1. In germline, CDR1 is MNHEY, CDR2 SVGEGT. Trimming at V came to 6 bases and at J to 3 bases, leaving 11 bases not matched to a gene. The CDR3 loop spans 16 amino acids.

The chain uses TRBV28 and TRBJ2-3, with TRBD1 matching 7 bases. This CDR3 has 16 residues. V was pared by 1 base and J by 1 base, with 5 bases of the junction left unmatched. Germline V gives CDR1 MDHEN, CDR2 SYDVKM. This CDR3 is CASSLLGGAGTDTQYF. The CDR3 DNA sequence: TGTGCCAGCAGTTTATTAGGGGGCGCGGGCACAGATACGCAGTATTTT.

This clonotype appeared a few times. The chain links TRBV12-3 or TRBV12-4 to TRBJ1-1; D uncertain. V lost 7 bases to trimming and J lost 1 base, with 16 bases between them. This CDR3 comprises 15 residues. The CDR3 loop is CASTWSFEGNTEAFF. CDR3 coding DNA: TGTGCCAGCACTTGGTCCTTCGAAGGGAACACTGAAGCTTTCTTT.

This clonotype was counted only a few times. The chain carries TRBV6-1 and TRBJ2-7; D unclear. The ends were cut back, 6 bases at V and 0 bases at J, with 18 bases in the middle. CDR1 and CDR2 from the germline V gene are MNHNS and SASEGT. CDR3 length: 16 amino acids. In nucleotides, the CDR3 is TGTGCCAGCAGGGGGATGGACGCACCAAGCTCCTACGAGCAGTACTTC. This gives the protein CASRGMDAPSSYEQYF.

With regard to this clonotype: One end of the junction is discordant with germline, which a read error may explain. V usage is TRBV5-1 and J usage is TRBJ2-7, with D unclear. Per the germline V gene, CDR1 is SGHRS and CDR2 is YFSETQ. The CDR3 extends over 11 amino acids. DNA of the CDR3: TGCGCCAGCACCGACTCCTGCGAGCAGTACTTC. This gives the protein CASTDSCEQYF.

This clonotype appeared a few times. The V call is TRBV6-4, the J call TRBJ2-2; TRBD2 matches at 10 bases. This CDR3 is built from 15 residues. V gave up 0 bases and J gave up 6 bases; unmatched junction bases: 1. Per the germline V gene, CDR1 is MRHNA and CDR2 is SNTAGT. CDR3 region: CASSDSAGGPGELFF. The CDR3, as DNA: TGTGCCAGCAGTGACTCAGCGGGGGGGCCCGGGGAGCTGTTTTTT.

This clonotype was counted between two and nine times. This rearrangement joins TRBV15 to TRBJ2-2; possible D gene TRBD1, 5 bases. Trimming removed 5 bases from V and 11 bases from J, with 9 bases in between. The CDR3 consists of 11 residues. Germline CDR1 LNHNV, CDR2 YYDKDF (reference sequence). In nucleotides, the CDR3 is TGTGCCACCAGCGTCGACAGTGAGCTGTTTTTT. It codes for CATSVDSELFF.

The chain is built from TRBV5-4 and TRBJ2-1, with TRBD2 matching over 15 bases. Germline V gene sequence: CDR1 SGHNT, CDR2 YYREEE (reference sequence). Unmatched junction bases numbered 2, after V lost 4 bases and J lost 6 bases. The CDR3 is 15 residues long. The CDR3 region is CASSRTSGRANEQFF. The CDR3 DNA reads TGTGCCAGCAGCCGGACTAGCGGGAGGGCCAATGAGCAGTTCTTC.

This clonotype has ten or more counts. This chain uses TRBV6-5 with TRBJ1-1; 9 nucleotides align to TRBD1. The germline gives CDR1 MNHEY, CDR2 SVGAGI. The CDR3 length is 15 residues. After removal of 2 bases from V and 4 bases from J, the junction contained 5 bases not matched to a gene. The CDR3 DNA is TGTGCCAGCAGTTACCCAAGGACAGGGGCCACTGAAGCTTTCTTT. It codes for CASSYPRTGATEAFF.

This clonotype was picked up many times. The CDR3, as DNA: TGCAGCGTTGGGGAGCGGGAGGGCACTGAGCAGTTCTTC. Translation gives CSVGEREGTEQFF. This rearrangement joins TRBV29-1 to TRBJ2-1; 10 positions match TRBD2. V trimming: 4 bases; J trimming: 9 bases; junction bases outside the gene matches: 6. CDR1 and CDR2 (germline): SQVTM, ANQGSEA. The CDR3 extends over 13 amino acids.

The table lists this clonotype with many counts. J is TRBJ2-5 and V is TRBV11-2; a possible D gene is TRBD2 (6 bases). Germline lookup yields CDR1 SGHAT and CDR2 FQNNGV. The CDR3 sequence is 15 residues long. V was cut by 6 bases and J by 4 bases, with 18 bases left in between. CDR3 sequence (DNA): TGTGCCAGCAGAACCTTGGGGGGACCGCCAGAGACCCAGTACTTC. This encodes CASRTLGGPPETQYF.

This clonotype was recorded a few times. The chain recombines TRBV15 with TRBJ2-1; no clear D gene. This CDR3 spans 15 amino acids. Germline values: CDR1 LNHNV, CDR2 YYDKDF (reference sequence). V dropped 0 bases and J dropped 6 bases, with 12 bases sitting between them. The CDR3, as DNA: TGTGCCACCAGCAGAGATCCCCGGGTGATCAATGAGCAGTTCTTC. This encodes CATSRDPRVINEQFF.

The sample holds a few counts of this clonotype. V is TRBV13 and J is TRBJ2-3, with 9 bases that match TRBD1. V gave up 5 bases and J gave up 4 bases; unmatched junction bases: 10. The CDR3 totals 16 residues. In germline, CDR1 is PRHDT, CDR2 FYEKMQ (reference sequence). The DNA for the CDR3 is TGTGCCAGCAGCGCCAGGACTACAGGGGGCCCAGATACGCAGTATTTT. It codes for CASSARTTGGPDTQYF. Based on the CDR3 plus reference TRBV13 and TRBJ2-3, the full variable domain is AAGVIQSPRHLIKEKRETATLKCYPIPRHDTVYWYQQGPGQDPQFLISFYEKMQSDKGSIPDRFSAQQFSDYHSELNMSSLELGDSALYFCASSARTTGGPDTQYFGPGTRLTVL.

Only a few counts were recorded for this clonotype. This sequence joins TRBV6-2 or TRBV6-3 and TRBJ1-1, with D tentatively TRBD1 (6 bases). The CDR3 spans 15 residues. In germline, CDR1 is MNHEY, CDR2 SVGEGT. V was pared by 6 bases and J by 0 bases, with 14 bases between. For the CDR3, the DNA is TGTGCCAGCAGGCCCTGGGGACATATGAACACTGAAGCTTTCTTT. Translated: CASRPWGHMNTEAFF.

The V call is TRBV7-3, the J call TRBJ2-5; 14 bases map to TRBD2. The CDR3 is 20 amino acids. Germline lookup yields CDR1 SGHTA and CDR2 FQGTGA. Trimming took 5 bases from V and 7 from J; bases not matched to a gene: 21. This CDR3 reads CASSPLGGGLAGGPGGTQYF. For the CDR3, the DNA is TGTGCCAGCAGCCCCCTCGGGGGTGGACTAGCGGGAGGCCCCGGAGGGACCCAGTACTTC.

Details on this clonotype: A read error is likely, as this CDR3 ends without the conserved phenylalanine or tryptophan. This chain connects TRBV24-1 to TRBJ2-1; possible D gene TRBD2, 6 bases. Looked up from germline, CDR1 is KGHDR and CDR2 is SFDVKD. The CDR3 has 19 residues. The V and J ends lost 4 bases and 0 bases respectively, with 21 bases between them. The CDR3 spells CATSDRWGDLMSSYNEQFL. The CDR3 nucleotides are TGTGCCACCAGTGACCGGTGGGGGGACCTGATGAGCTCCTACAATGAGCAGTTCTTA.